The 28 T cell receptor beta chains listed next were all sequenced from one sample in a study of T cell repertoires in cytomegalovirus infection. Using its own MiXCR run on the reads, TCRdb lists one record per CDR3 protein. The table has some 400,000 distinct CDR3 sequences, over 15% seen once. The sample consisted of PBMCs. These TCRs come from a human donor in good health (CMV status not recorded). Some clones in this sample may be carry-over from other donors' samples.

The rearrangement links TRBV10-3 to TRBJ2-1; 12 bases fit TRBD1. The germline V gene encodes CDR1 ENHRY and CDR2 SYGVKD. V lost 3 bases to trimming and J lost 7 bases; unmatched junction nucleotides: 10. This CDR3 contains 17 residues. CDR3 residues: CAISEQPGQGAMNEQFF. The CDR3 DNA is TGTGCCATCAGTGAACAGCCGGGACAGGGGGCCATGAATGAGCAGTTCTTC.

There are a few counts of this clonotype. This sequence joins TRBV2 and TRBJ1-6, with 7 bases lining up with TRBD1. J was trimmed by 8 bases and V by 5 bases; bases with no gene match: 6. Germline V gene sequence: CDR1 SNHLY, CDR2 FYNNEI. The CDR3 contains 14 residues. The DNA of the CDR3 is TGTGCCAGCAGTACGACAGGGTCCCATTCACCCCTCCACTTT. Translating it yields CASSTTGSHSPLHF.

This CDR3 is CASRGTGGTDTQYF. CDR3 in DNA: TGTGCCAGCAGGGGAACAGGGGGCACAGATACGCAGTATTTT. V and J are TRBV6-1 and TRBJ2-3, with TRBD1 matching 7 bases. V was pared by 6 bases and J by 1 base, with 4 bases of the junction left unmatched. This CDR3 region has 14 residues. Germline V CDR1 and CDR2: MNHNS, SASEGT.

The table lists this clonotype with many counts. The chain has TRBV6-1 and TRBJ1-2, with a weak D call TRBD1 (6 bases). The V and J ends lost 6 bases and 3 bases respectively, with 8 bases between them. The CDR3 runs 12 residues. CDR1 is MNHNS and CDR2 is SASEGT in the germline V gene. CDR3 in amino acids: CASSGQYYGYTF. The CDR3 DNA reads TGTGCCAGCAGCGGACAGTACTATGGCTACACCTTC.

V and J are TRBV25-1 and TRBJ1-6, with a weak D call TRBD1 (6 bases). The V gene's germline CDR1 is MGHDK and CDR2 SYGVNS. V was clipped by 2 bases and J by 9 bases, with 11 bases between them. The CDR3 spans 14 residues. In DNA form, the CDR3 reads TGTGCCAGCAGTGAAGGGGGCAACGGTTCACCCCTCCACTTT. Protein: CASSEGGNGSPLHF. Full variable domain (missing parts from reference TRBV25-1 and TRBJ1-6): EADIYQTPRYLVIGTGKKITLECSQTMGHDKMYWYQQDPGMELHLIHYSYGVNSTEKGDLSSESTVSRIRTEHFPLTLESARPSHTSQYLCASSEGGNGSPLHFGNGTRLTVT.

This clonotype has ten or more counts. The J gene is TRBJ2-2, the V gene TRBV7-2; D gene unclear. From germline, CDR1 is SGHTA and CDR2 FQGNSA. Trimming shortened V by 1 base and J by 8 bases, and 5 bases separated the two germline ends. This CDR3 comprises 12 residues. The CDR3 region has the DNA TGTGCCAGCAGCTTAGTAGTTGGGGAGCTGTTTTTT. Residues: CASSLVVGELFF.

This clonotype was picked up many times. The chain joins TRBV7-2 to TRBJ2-7, with D possibly called TRBD1 or TRBD2 (5 bases each). Germline CDR1 SGHTA, CDR2 FQGNSA. This CDR3 comprises 15 residues. V lost 5 bases and J 0 bases, leaving 14 bases between the germline ends. The CDR3 coding sequence is TGTGCCAGCAGCGTCCGGGACGTAGGCTCCTACGAGCAGTACTTC. Translation: CASSVRDVGSYEQYF.

The J gene is TRBJ1-3, the V gene TRBV20-1; weak D call: TRBD1 (5 bases). The CDR3 extends over 14 amino acids. Germline V gives CDR1 DFQATT, CDR2 SNEGSKA (reference sequence). V lost 3 bases to trimming and J lost 0 bases, with 9 bases between them. DNA of the CDR3: TGCAGTGCTAGGGGGGGTATCTCTGGAAACACCATATATTTT. It encodes CSARGGISGNTIYF.

This clonotype was counted a few times. V is TRBV5-4 and J is TRBJ1-1; D is ambiguous. Trimming pared 0 bases from V and 4 bases from J, leaving 13 bases between. The germline CDR1 and CDR2 sequences are SGHNT and YYREEE (reference sequence). The CDR3 is made up of 15 amino acids. CDR3 loop: CASSLVSVRGTEAFF. CDR3 DNA sequence: TGTGCCAGCAGCTTGGTCTCCGTGCGTGGCACTGAAGCTTTCTTT.

CDR3 sequence reads: CASSPLGAVAPQETQYF. The CDR3 DNA sequence: TGTGCCAGCAGCCCGCTCGGTGCGGTGGCACCTCAAGAGACCCAGTACTTC. The chain recombines TRBV7-9 with TRBJ2-5; D unclear. The CDR3 is 17 residues long. The germline CDR1 and CDR2 sequences are SEHNR and FQNEAQ (reference sequence). Deletions cut 5 bases from V and 2 bases from J, with 21 bases between.

This clonotype was seen at least ten times. The chain employs TRBV7-6 and TRBJ2-1, with D unclear. The CDR3 sequence is 14 residues long. CDR1 and CDR2 from the germline V gene are SGHVS and FNYEAQ. V was cut by 5 bases and J by 5 bases, with 13 bases left in between. The CDR3 DNA is TGTGCCAGCAGCGCCAATACTGGAGACAATGAGCAGTTCTTC. This codes for CASSANTGDNEQFF.

The chain joins TRBV20-1 to TRBJ2-3; the match to TRBD2 covers 8 bases. Germline values: CDR1 DFQATT, CDR2 SNEGSKA (reference sequence). This CDR3 has 13 residues. Trimming removed 6 bases from V and 4 bases from J; junction bases left unmatched: 6. The CDR3 DNA sequence: TGCAGTGCCACGGGGGGGCCATCAGATACGCAGTATTTT. As protein: CSATGGPSDTQYF.

This clonotype has only a few counts. The chain employs TRBV20-1 and TRBJ2-1; 7 nucleotides line up with TRBD2. CDR3 length equals 16 residues. Per germline, CDR1 DFQATT and CDR2 SNEGSKA (reference sequence). J lost 4 bases, V lost 0 bases, and 9 bases had no gene match. CDR3 in amino acids: CSARDLFGGGYNEQFF. The DNA of the CDR3 is TGCAGTGCTAGAGATCTCTTTGGCGGGGGATACAATGAGCAGTTCTTC.

This clonotype was found many times. This chain's CDR3 is CASSGEGHYEQYF. The CDR3 DNA follows: TGTGCCTCGTCAGGGGAGGGCCACTACGAGCAGTACTTC. The chain is built from TRBV2 and TRBJ2-7, with a tentative D call TRBD2 (7 bases). V was cut by 11 bases and J by 3 bases, with 17 bases left in between. Germline assignment: CDR1 SNHLY and CDR2 FYNNEI. The CDR3 runs 13 residues.

This clonotype was recorded many times. The gene calls are TRBV7-8 and TRBJ1-6, with D hard to call. This CDR3 is built from 17 residues. Germline V gene sequence: CDR1 SGHVS, CDR2 FQNEAQ. V was pared by 6 bases and J by 6 bases, with 21 bases between. The CDR3 protein is CASSGSGSAMLNSPLHF. The CDR3 nucleotides read TGTGCCAGCAGTGGGTCGGGTTCAGCTATGCTTAATTCACCCCTCCACTTT.

The chain employs TRBV5-4 and TRBJ2-5; 12 nucleotides line up with TRBD2. Germline V gene data show CDR1 as SGHNT and CDR2 as YYREEE (reference sequence). J lost 4 bases, V lost 4 bases, and 5 bases had no gene match. The CDR3 contains 15 residues. The CDR3, as DNA: TGTGCCAGCAGCCTGATGACTAGCGGGAGAGAGACCCAGTACTTC. Translated: CASSLMTSGRETQYF.

This clonotype was counted ten times or more. This chain links TRBV7-2 with TRBJ2-1; a possible D gene is TRBD2 (6 bases). V was shortened by 4 bases and J by 7 bases, with 11 bases between the two germline ends. Germline V gives CDR1 SGHTA, CDR2 FQGNSA. This CDR3 contains 13 residues. CDR3 region: CASSSGTANEQFF. CDR3 coding DNA: TGTGCCAGCAGCTCCGGGACTGCTAATGAGCAGTTCTTC.

This clonotype was counted ten times or more. This chain joins TRBV12-3 or TRBV12-4 and TRBJ2-1; D unclear. V was trimmed by 6 bases and J by 6 bases, leaving 15 bases between them. The CDR3 is made up of 14 amino acids. CDR3 sequence reads: CASSPFSRVNEQFF. The CDR3 DNA reads as TGTGCCAGCAGCCCCTTTTCTAGGGTCAATGAGCAGTTCTTC.

This clonotype was seen many times. The chain uses TRBV12-3 or TRBV12-4 and TRBJ1-3, with D possibly being TRBD1 (5 bases). The CDR3 sequence is 18 residues long. With 6 bases removed from V and 5 bases from J, the gap between germline ends came to 26 bases. The CDR3: CASRPTEGRFEGRNTIYF. DNA for the CDR3: TGTGCCAGCAGGCCGACAGAAGGAAGGTTCGAGGGGAGAAACACCATATATTTT.

The chain has TRBV29-1 and TRBJ1-4; D is ambiguous. The V gene's germline CDR1 is SQVTM and CDR2 ANQGSEA. Trimming took 4 bases from V and 8 from J, leaving 8 bases between them. The CDR3 has 11 amino acids. The CDR3 loop reads CSVAAPEKLFF. The CDR3 DNA sequence: TGCAGCGTTGCAGCGCCCGAAAAACTGTTTTTT.

This clonotype occurred a few times. The CDR3, as DNA: TGTGCCAGCAGCCGCCCCCATCAGCCCCAGCATTTT. It encodes CASSRPHQPQHF. The V call is TRBV12-3 or TRBV12-4, the J call TRBJ1-5; unclear D gene. V was shortened by 6 bases and J by 5 bases, with 8 bases between the two germline ends. The CDR3 is made up of 12 amino acids.

The J gene is TRBJ2-3, the V gene TRBV6-2 or TRBV6-3, with a possible D match to TRBD2 (5 bases). Germline assignment: CDR1 MNHEY and CDR2 SVGEGT. Trimming took 0 bases from V and 8 from J, leaving 12 bases between them. The CDR3 spans 14 residues. The CDR3 reads CASSYSSPGGTQYF. CDR3 coding DNA: TGTGCCAGCAGTTACTCGTCCCCTGGAGGTACGCAGTATTTT.

This clonotype was recorded a few times. The V and J genes are TRBV7-9 and TRBJ1-5; 7 bases match TRBD1. The CDR3 consists of 15 residues. V lost 5 bases and J lost 0; bases outside the gene matches: 4. Per germline, CDR1 SEHNR and CDR2 FQNEAQ (reference sequence). This chain's CDR3 is CASSLDRISNQPQHF. CDR3 sequence (DNA): TGTGCCAGCAGCCTGGACAGGATTAGCAATCAGCCCCAGCATTTT. Full variable domain (rest looked up from reference TRBV7-9 and TRBJ1-5): DTGVSQNPRHKITKRGQNVTFRCDPISEHNRLYWYRQTLGQGPEFLTYFQNEAQLEKSRLLSDRFSAERPKGSFSTLEIQRTEQGDSAMYLCASSLDRISNQPQHFGDGTRLSIL.

This clonotype was counted between two and nine times. CDR3 DNA sequence: TGTGCCAGCAGCCCCTCAGGGTCACGGGAAAAACTGTTTTTT. Protein product: CASSPSGSREKLFF. The chain has TRBV12-3 or TRBV12-4 and TRBJ1-4; a weak D match, TRBD1 (5 bases). Trimming left V 6 bases short and J 8 bases short, with 16 bases between. This CDR3 is built from 14 residues.

This chain uses TRBV27 with TRBJ1-1, with D uncertain. The V gene lost 2 bases and the J gene lost 3 bases, with 10 bases spanning the gap. Per the germline V gene, CDR1 is MNHEY and CDR2 is SMNVEV (reference sequence). This CDR3 has 14 residues. The CDR3 protein is CASSLSPGDTEAFF. The CDR3 DNA reads TGTGCCAGCAGTTTAAGTCCCGGGGACACTGAAGCTTTCTTT.

This clonotype was picked up many times. The chain uses TRBV5-4 and TRBJ2-6, with TRBD2 matching 9 bases. In germline, CDR1 is SGHNT, CDR2 YYREEE (reference sequence). The V gene end was trimmed by 6 bases and the J gene end by 0 bases; junction bases not matched to a gene: 4. The CDR3 length is 16 residues. The CDR3 DNA follows: TGTGCCAGCACTAGCGGGGCCGTCTCTGGGGCCAACGTCCTGACTTTC. As protein: CASTSGAVSGANVLTF.

This clonotype has ten or more counts. This CDR3 reads CASSQDLAARKEAFF. CDR3 coding DNA: TGCGCCAGCAGCCAAGATCTTGCAGCGAGGAAGGAAGCTTTCTTT. V gene TRBV4-1 combines with J gene TRBJ1-1; the D is unclear. Germline CDR1 MGHRA, CDR2 YSYEKL. The V gene lost 0 bases and the J gene lost 8 bases, with 16 bases spanning the gap. The CDR3 is 15 amino acids.

At least ten counts were recorded for this clonotype. CDR3 sequence reads: CASSSRTNYNEQFF. The DNA of the CDR3 is TGTGCCAGCAGCTCCCGGACGAACTACAATGAGCAGTTCTTC. This chain links TRBV7-2 with TRBJ2-1; unclear D gene. The germline V gene has CDR1 SGHTA and CDR2 FQGNSA. V was clipped by 4 bases and J by 3 bases, with 10 bases between them. The CDR3 is made up of 14 amino acids.